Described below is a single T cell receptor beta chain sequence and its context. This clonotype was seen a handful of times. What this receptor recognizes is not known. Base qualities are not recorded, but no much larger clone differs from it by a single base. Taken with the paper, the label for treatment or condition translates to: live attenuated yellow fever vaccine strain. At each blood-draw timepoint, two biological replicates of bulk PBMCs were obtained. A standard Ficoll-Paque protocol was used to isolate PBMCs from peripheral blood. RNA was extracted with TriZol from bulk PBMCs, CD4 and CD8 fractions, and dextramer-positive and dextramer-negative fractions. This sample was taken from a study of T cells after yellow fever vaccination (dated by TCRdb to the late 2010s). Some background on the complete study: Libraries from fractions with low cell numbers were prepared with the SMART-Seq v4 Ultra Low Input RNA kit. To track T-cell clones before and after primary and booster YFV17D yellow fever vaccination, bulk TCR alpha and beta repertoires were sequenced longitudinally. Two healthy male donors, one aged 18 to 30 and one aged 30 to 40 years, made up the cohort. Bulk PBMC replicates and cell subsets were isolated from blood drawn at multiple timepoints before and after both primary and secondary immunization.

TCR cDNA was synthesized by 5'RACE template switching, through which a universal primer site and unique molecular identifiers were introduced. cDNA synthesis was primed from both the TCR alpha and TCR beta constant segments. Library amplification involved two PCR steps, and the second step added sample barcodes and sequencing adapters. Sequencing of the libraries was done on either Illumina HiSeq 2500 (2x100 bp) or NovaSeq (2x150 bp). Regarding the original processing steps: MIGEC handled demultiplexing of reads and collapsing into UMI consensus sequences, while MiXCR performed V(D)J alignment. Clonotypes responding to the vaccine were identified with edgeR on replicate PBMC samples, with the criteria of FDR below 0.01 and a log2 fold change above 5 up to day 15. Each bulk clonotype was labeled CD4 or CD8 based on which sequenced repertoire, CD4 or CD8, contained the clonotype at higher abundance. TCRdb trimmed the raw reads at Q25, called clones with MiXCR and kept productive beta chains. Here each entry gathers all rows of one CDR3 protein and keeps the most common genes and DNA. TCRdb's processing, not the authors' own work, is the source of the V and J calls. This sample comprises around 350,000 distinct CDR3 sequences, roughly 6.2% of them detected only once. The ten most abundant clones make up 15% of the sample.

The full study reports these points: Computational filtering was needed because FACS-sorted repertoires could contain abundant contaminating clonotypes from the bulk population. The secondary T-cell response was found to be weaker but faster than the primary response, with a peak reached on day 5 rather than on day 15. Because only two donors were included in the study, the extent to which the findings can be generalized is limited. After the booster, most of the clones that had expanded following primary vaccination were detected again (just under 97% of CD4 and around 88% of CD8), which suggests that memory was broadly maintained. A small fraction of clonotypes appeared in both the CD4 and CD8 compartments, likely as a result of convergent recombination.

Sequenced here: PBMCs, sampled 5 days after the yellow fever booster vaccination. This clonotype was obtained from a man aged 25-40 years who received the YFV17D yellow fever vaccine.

The CDR3 is CSASPRDHPRGQETQYF. The DNA reads as follows: TGCAGTGCTAGTCCCCGCGACCATCCCAGGGGCCAAGAGACCCAGTACTTC. The rearranged chain carries TRBV20-1 and TRBJ2-5, and perhaps TRBD1 as D gene, on 6 matching bases. As encoded in the germline V gene (reference sequence), CDR1 is DFQATT while CDR2 is SNEGSKA. The CDR3 spans 17 residues, from the cysteine through the phenylalanine. This entry keeps only the CDR3 DNA: 51 bases, framed from base 1. V is clipped by 3 bases and J by 1 base, and the sequence between their germline boundaries is 21 bases long.